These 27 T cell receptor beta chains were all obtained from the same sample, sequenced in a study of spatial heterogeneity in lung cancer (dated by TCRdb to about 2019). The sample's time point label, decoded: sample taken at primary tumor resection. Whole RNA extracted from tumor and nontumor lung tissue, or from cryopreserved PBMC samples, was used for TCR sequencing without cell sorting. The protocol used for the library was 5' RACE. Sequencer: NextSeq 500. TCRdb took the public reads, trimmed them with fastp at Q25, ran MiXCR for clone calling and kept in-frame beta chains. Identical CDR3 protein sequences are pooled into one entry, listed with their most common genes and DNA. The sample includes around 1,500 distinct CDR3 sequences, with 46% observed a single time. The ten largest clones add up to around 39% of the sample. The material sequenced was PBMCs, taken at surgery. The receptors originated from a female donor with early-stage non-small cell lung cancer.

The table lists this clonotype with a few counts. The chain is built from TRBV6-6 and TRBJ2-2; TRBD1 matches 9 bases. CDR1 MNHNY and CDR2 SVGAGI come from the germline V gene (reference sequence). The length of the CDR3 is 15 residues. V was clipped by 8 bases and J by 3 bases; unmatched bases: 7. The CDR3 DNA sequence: TGTGCCAGCCTTCCAGGGACAGGGTACACCGGGGAGCTGTTTTTT. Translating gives CASLPGTGYTGELFF.

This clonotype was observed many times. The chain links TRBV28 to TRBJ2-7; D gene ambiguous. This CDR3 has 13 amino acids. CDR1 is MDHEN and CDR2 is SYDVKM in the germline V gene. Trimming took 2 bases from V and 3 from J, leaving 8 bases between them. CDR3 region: CASSLGVGYEQYF. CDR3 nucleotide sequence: TGTGCCAGCAGTTTAGGGGTGGGCTACGAGCAGTACTTC.

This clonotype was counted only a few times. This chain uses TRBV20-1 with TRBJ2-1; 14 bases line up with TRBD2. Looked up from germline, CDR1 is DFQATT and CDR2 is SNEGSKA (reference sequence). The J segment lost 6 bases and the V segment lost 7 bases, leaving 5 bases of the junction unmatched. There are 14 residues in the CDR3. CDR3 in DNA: TGCAGTGGACAAGGACTAGCGGGAGGCAATGAGCAGTTCTTC. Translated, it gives CSGQGLAGGNEQFF.

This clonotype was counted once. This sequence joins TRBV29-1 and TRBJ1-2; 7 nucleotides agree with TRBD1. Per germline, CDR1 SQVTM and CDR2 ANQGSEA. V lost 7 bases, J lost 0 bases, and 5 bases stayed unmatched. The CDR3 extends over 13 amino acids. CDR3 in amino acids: CSAGGGSNYGYTF. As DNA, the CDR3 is TGCAGCGCTGGAGGGGGCTCTAACTATGGCTACACCTTC.

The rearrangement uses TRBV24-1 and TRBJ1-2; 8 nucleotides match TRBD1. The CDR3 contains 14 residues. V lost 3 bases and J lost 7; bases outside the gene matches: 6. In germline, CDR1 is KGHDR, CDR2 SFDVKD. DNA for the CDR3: TGTGCCACCAGTGATCCTAGAGACAGGGGTGGCTACACCTTC. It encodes CATSDPRDRGGYTF.

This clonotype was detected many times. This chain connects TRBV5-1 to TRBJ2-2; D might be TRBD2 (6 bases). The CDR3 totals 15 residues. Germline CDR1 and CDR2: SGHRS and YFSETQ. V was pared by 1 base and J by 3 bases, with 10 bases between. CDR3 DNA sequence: TGCGCCAGCAGCTTGAGGAGGGATTACACCGGGGAGCTGTTTTTT. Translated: CASSLRRDYTGELFF.

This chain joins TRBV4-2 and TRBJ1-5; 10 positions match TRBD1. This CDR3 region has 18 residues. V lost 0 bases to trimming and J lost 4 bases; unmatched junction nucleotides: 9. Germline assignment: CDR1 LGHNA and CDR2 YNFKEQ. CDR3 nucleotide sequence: TGTGCCAGCAGCCAAGAAGACAGGGGGCTTTACTGGAATCAGCCCCAGCATTTT. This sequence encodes CASSQEDRGLYWNQPQHF.

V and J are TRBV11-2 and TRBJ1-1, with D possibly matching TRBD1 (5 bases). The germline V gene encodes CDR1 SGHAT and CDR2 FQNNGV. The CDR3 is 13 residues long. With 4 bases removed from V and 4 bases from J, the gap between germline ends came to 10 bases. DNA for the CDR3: TGTGCCAGCAGCTGGGGCACAGCCACTGAAGCTTTCTTT. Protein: CASSWGTATEAFF.

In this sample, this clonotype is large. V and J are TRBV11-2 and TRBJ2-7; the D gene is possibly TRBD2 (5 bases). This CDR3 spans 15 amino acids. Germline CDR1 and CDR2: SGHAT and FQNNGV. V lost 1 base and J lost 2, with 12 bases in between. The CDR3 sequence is CASSLVVGDTYEQYF. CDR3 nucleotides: TGTGCCAGCAGCTTAGTAGTCGGGGATACCTACGAGCAGTACTTC.

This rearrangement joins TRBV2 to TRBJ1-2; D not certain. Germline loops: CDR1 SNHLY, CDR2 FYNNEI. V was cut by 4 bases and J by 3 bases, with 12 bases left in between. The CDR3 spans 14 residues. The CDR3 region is CASSVGSSYYGYTF. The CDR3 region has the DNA TGTGCCAGCAGTGTAGGATCGTCCTACTATGGCTACACCTTC. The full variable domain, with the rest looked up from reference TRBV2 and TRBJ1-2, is EPEVTQTPSHQVTQMGQEVILRCVPISNHLYFYWYRQILGQKVEFLVSFYNNEISEKSEIFDDQFSVERPDGSNFTLKIRSTKLEDSAMYFCASSVGSSYYGYTFGSGTRLTVV.

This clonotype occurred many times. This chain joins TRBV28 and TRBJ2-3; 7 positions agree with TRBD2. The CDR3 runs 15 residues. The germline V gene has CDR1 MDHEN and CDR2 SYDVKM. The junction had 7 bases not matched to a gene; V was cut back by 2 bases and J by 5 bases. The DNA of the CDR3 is TGTGCCAGCAGTTTAGTTCTGGGAGGGCTAGATACGCAGTATTTT. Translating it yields CASSLVLGGLDTQYF.

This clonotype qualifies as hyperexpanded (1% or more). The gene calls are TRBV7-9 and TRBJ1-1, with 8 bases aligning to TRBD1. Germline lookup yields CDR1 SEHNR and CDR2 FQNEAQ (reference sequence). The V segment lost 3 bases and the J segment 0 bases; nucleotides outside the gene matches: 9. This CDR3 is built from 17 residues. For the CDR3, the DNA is TGTGCCAGCAGCTTCCCACCGACAGGGGATATGAACACTGAAGCTTTCTTT. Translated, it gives CASSFPPTGDMNTEAFF.

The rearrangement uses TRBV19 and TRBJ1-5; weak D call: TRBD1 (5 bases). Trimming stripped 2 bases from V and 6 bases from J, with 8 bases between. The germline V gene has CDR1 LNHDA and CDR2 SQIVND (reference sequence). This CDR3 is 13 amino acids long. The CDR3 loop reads CASSIRGPQPQHF. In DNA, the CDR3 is TGTGCCAGTAGTATAAGGGGCCCTCAGCCCCAGCATTTT. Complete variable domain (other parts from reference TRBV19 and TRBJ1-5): DGGITQSPKYLFRKEGQNVTLSCEQNLNHDAMYWYRQDPGQGLRLIYYSQIVNDFQKGDIAEGYSVSREKKESFPLTVTSAQKNPTAFYLCASSIRGPQPQHFGDGTRLSIL.

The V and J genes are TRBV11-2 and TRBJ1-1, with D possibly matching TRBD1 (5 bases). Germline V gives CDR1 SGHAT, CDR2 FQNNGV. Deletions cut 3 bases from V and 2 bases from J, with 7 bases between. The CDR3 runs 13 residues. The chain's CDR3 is CASSFQGNTEAFF. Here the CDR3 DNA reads TGTGCCAGCAGCTTCCAGGGCAACACTGAAGCTTTCTTT.

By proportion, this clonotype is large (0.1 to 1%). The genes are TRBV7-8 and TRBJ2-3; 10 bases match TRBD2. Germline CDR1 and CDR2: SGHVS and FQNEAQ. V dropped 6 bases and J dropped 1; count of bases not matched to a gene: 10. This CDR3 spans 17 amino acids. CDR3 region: CASRLKIAGGGTDTQYF. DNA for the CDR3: TGTGCCAGCAGACTAAAGATAGCGGGGGGAGGCACAGATACGCAGTATTTT. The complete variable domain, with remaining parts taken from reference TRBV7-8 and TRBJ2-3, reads GAGVSQSPRYKVAKRGQDVALRCDPISGHVSLFWYQQALGQGPEFLTYFQNEAQLDKSGLPSDRFFAERPEGSVSTLKIQRTQQEDSAVYLCASRLKIAGGGTDTQYFGPGTRLTVL.

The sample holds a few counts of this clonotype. CDR3 DNA: TGTGCCAGCAGCGCTCACGGGGTCCGGGGAAACACAGATACGCAGTATTTT. It translates to CASSAHGVRGNTDTQYF. The rearrangement links TRBV11-2 to TRBJ2-3; possibly TRBD2 for D (5 bases). Germline CDR1 reads SGHAT; CDR2 reads FQNNGV. CDR3 length equals 17 residues. Trimming took off 5 bases at V and 2 bases at J, with 20 bases between the two ends.

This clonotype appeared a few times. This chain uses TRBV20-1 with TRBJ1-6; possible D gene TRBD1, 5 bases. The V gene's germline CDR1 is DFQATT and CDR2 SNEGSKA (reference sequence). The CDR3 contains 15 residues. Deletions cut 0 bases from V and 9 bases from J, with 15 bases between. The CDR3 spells CSARDRSGEVSPLHF. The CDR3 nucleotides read TGCAGTGCTAGAGATCGGTCGGGGGAGGTTTCACCCCTCCACTTT.

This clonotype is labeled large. The CDR3 loop reads CSVAEGADTQYF. The CDR3 DNA reads TGCAGCGTTGCAGAGGGGGCGGATACGCAGTATTTT. The chain links TRBV29-1 to TRBJ2-3, with 7 bases identical to TRBD1. The CDR3 is 12 residues long. Germline values: CDR1 SQVTM, CDR2 ANQGSEA. With 4 bases clipped from V and 6 bases from J, the junction kept 4 bases outside the gene matches.

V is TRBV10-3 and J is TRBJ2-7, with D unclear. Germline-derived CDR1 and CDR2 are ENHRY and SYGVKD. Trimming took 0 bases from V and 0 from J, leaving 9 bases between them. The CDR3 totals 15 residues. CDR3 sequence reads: CAISESGRNSYEQYF. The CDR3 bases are TGTGCCATCAGTGAGTCGGGCAGGAACTCCTACGAGCAGTACTTC.

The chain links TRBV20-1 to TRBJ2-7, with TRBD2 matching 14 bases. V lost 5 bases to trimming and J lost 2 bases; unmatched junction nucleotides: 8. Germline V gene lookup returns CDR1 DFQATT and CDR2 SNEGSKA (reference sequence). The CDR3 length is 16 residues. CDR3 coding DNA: TGCAGTGCTCCCGGGACTAGCGGGAGCGCCGCCTACGAGCAGTACTTC. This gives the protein CSAPGTSGSAAYEQYF.

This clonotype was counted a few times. This CDR3 is CASSYSKQFLEKLFF. CDR3 bases: TGTGCCAGCAGTTACTCGAAACAGTTTCTAGAAAAACTGTTTTTT. The V and J genes are TRBV6-5 and TRBJ1-4; D gene ambiguous. Trimming pared 0 bases from V and 8 bases from J, leaving 13 bases between. Germline V gene data show CDR1 as MNHEY and CDR2 as SVGAGI. The CDR3 loop spans 15 amino acids.

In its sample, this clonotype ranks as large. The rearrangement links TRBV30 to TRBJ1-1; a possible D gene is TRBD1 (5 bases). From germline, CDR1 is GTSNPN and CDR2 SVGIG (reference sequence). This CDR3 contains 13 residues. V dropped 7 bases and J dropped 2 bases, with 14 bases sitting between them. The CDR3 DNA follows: TGTGCCTCCCGTGGCCGGGACAACACTGAAGCTTTCTTT. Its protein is CASRGRDNTEAFF.

CDR3 DNA: TGCAGTGCTTTGGACCGAGGGCTAGCCAAAAACATTCAGTACTTC. Its translation: CSALDRGLAKNIQYF. The chain joins TRBV20-1 to TRBJ2-4, with D possibly matching TRBD2 (5 bases). Germline-derived CDR1 and CDR2 are DFQATT and SNEGSKA (reference sequence). The V gene lost 5 bases and the J gene lost 0 bases, with 14 bases spanning the gap. The CDR3 spans 15 residues.

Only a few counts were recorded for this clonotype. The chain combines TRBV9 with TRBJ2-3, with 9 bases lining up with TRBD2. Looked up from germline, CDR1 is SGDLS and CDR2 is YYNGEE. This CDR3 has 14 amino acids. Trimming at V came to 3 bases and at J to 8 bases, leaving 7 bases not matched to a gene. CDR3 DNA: TGTGCCAGCAGCGCCGAACCGGGACTAGCTACGCAGTATTTT. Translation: CASSAEPGLATQYF.

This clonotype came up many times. CDR3 bases: TGCAGTGCTAGAGAGAGCGGGAGGGATTCCTACGAGCAGTACTTC. Translated: CSARESGRDSYEQYF. V usage is TRBV20-1 and J usage is TRBJ2-7; 10 positions match TRBD2. The CDR3 length is 15 residues. The J segment lost 1 base and the V segment lost 0 bases, leaving 3 bases of the junction unmatched. CDR1 and CDR2 from the germline V gene are DFQATT and SNEGSKA (reference sequence).

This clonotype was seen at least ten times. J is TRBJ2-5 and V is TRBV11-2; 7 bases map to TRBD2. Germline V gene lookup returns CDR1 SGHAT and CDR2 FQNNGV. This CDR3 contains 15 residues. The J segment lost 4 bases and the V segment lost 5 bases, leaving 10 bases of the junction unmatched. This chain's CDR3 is CASSLGERELETQYF. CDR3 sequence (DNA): TGTGCCAGCAGCCTCGGGGAGCGGGAACTAGAGACCCAGTACTTC.

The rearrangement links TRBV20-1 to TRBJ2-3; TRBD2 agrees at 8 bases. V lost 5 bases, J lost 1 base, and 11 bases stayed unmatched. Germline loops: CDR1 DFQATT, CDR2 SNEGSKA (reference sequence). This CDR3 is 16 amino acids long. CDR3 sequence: CSAHRVLAGRTDTQYF. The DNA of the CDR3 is TGCAGTGCTCACCGGGTATTAGCGGGACGCACAGATACGCAGTATTTT.